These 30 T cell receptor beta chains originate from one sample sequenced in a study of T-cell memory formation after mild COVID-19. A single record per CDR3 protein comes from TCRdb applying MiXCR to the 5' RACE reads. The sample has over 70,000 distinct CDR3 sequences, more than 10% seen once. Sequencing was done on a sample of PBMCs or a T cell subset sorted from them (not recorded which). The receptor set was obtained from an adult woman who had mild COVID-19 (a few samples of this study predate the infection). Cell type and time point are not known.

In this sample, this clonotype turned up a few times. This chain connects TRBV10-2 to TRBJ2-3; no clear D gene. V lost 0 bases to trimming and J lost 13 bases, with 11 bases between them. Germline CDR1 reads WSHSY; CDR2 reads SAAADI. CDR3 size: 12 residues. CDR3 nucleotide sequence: TGCGCCAGCAGTGAGTCCCCGTTCGAAAAGTATTTT. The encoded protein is CASSESPFEKYF.

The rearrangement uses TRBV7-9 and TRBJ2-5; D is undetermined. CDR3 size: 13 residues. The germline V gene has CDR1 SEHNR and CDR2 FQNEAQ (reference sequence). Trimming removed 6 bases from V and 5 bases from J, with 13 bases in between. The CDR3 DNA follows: TGTGCCAGCAGTCCCGGGTACGGGGAGACCCAGTACTTC. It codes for CASSPGYGETQYF.

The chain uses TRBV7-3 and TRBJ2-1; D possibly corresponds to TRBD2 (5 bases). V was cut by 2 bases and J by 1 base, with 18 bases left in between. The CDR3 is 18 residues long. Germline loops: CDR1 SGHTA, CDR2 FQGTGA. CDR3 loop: CASSLVGVDGRSYNEQFF. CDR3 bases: TGTGCCAGCAGCTTAGTCGGGGTGGACGGAAGATCCTACAATGAGCAGTTCTTC.

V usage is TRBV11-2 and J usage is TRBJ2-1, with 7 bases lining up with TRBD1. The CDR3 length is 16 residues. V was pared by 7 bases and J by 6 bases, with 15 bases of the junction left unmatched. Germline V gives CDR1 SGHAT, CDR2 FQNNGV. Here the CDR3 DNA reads TGTGCCAGCAACACAATAACAGGGGTTTCGGGCAATGAGCAGTTCTTC. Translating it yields CASNTITGVSGNEQFF. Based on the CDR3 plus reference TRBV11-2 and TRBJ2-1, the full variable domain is EAGVAQSPRYKIIEKRQSVAFWCNPISGHATLYWYQQILGQGPKLLIQFQNNGVVDDSQLPKDRFSAERLKGVDSTLKIQPAKLEDSAVYLCASNTITGVSGNEQFFGPGTRLTVL.

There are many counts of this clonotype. Written as DNA, the CDR3 is TGCGCCAGCAGCCAGGGAGGGACTAGCGGTTACAATGAGCAGTTCTTC. The encoded protein is CASSQGGTSGYNEQFF. The V and J genes are TRBV4-3 and TRBJ2-1; TRBD2 matches 11 bases. Germline loops: CDR1 LGHNA, CDR2 YSLEER. V lost 3 bases and J lost 4; bases outside the gene matches: 5. This CDR3 region has 16 residues.

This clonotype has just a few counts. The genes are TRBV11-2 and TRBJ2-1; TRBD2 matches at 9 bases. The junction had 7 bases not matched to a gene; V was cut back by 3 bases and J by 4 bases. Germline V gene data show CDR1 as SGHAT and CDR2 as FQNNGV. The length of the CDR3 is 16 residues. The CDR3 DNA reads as TGTGCCAGCAGCTTGTTGGCGCTAGCGGGATACAATGAGCAGTTCTTC. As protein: CASSLLALAGYNEQFF.

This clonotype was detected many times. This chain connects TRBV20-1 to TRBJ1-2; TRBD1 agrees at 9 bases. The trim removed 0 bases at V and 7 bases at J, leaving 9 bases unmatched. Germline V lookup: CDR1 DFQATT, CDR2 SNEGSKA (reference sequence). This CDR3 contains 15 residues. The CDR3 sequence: CSARDWTGVTSGYTF. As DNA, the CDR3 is TGCAGTGCTAGAGATTGGACAGGGGTGACCAGTGGCTACACCTTC.

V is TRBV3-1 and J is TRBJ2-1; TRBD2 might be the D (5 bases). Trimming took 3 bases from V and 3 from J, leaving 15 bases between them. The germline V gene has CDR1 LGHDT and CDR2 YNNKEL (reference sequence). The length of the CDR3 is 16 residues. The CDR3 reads CASSQNSGINYNEQFF. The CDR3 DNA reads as TGTGCCAGCAGCCAGAATTCCGGGATCAACTACAATGAGCAGTTCTTC.

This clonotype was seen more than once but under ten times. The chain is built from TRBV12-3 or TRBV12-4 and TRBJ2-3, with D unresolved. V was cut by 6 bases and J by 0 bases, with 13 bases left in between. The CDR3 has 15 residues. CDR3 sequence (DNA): TGTGCCAGCAGCACCCCTTTGGGGAGCACAGATACGCAGTATTTT. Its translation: CASSTPLGSTDTQYF.

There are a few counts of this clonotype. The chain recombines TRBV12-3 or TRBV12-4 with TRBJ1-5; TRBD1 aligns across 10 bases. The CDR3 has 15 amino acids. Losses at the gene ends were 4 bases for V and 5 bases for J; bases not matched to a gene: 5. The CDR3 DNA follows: TGTGCCAGCAGTTCCGGGACAGGGGCCGATCAGCCCCAGCATTTT. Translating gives CASSSGTGADQPQHF.

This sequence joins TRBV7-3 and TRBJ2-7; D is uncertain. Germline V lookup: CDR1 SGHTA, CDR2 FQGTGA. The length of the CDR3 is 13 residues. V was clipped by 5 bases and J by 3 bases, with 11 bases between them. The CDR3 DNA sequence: TGTGCCAGCAGCCTGTACACCAACTACGAGCAGTACTTC. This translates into CASSLYTNYEQYF. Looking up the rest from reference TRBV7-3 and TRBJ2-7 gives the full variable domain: GAGVSQTPSNKVTEKGKYVELRCDPISGHTALYWYRQSLGQGPEFLIYFQGTGAADDSGLPNDRFFAVRPEGSVSTLKIQRTERGDSAVYLCASSLYTNYEQYFGPGTRLTVT.

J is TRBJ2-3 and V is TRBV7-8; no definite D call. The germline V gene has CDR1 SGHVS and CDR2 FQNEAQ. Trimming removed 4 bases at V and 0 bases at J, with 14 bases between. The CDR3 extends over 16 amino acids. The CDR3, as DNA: TGTGCCAGCAGCTCCGCCGCCGGGCAGAGCACAGATACGCAGTATTTT. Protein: CASSSAAGQSTDTQYF. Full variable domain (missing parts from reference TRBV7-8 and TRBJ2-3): GAGVSQSPRYKVAKRGQDVALRCDPISGHVSLFWYQQALGQGPEFLTYFQNEAQLDKSGLPSDRFFAERPEGSVSTLKIQRTQQEDSAVYLCASSSAAGQSTDTQYFGPGTRLTVL.

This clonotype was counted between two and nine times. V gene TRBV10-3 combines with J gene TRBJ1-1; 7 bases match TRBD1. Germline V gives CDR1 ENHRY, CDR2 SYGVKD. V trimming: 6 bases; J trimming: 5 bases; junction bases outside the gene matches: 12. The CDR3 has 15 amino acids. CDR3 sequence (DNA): TGTGCCATCAGCTTAAGACAGGGTGAGGGGACTGAAGCTTTCTTT. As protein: CAISLRQGEGTEAFF.

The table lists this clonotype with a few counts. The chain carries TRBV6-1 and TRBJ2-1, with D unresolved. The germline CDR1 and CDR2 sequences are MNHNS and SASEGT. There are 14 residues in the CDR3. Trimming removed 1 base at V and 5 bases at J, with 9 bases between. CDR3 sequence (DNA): TGTGCCAGCAGTGAAGTCGGCAGCCACAATGAGCAGTTCTTC. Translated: CASSEVGSHNEQFF.

The CDR3 here is CATRRGNEQFF. CDR3 DNA: TGTGCCACCAGAAGGGGCAATGAGCAGTTCTTC. The chain uses TRBV15 and TRBJ2-1, with D maybe TRBD1 (5 bases). The germline V gene encodes CDR1 LNHNV and CDR2 YYDKDF (reference sequence). The CDR3 covers 11 residues. The germline V and J ends were trimmed by 6 bases and 6 bases, with 6 bases remaining between them.

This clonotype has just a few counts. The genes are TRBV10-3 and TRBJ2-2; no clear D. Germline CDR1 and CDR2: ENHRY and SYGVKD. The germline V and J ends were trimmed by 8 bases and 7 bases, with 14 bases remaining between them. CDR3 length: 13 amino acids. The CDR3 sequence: CAIGPPLGGELFF. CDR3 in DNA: TGTGCCATCGGACCGCCGTTGGGCGGGGAGCTGTTTTTT.

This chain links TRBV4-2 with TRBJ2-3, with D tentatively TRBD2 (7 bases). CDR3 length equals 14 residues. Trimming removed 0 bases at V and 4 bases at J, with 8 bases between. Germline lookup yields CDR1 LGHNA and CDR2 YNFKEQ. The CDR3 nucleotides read TGTGCCAGCAGCCAAGAAGGGGGGGCAGATACGCAGTATTTT. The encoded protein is CASSQEGGADTQYF.

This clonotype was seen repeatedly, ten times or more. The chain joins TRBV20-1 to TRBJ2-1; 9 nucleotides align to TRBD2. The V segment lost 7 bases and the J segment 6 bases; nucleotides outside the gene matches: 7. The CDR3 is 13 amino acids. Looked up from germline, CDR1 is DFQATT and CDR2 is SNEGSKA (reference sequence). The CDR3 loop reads CSGSSGETNEQFF. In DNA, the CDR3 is TGCAGTGGGTCTAGCGGGGAAACCAATGAGCAGTTCTTC.

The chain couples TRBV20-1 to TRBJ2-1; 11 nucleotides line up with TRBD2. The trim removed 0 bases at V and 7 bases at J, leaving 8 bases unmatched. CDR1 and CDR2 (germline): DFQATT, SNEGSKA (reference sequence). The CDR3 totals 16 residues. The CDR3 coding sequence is TGCAGTGCTAGAGAACGGGTAGCGGGGGGGCTGAATGAGCAGTTCTTC. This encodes CSARERVAGGLNEQFF.

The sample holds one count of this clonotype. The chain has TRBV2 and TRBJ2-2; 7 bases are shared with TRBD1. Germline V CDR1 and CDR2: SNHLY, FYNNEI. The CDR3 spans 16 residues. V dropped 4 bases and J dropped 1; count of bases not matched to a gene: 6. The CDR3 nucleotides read TGTGCCAGCAGTGGTCGGGACAGTCTGAACACCGGGGAGCTGTTTTTT. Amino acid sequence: CASSGRDSLNTGELFF.

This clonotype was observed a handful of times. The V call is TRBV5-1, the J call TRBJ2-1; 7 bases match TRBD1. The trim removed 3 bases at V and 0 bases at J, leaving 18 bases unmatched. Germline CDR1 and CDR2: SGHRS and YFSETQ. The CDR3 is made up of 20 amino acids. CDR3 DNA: TGCGCCAGCAGCTCCGAAGCGAATCTGACAGGGCCGAGCTCCTACAATGAGCAGTTCTTC. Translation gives CASSSEANLTGPSSYNEQFF.

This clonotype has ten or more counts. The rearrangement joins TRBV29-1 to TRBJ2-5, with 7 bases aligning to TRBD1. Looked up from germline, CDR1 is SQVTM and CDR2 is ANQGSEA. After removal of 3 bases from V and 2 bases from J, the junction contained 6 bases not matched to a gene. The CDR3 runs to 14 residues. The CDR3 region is CSVDPSRGQETQYF. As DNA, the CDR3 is TGCAGCGTTGATCCCAGCAGGGGGCAAGAGACCCAGTACTTC.

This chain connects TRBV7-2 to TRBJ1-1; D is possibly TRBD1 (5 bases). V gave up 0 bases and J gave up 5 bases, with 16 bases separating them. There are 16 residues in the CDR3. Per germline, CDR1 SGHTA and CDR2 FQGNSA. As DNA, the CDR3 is TGTGCCAGCAGCTTAGCGCTCGAGGCAGGGTGGACTGAAGCTTTCTTT. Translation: CASSLALEAGWTEAFF.

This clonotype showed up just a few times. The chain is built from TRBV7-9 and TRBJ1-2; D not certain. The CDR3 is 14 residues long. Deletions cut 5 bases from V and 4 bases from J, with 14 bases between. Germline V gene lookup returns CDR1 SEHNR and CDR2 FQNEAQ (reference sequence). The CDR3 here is CASSPRVNPYGYTF. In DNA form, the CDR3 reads TGTGCCAGCAGCCCTCGGGTGAACCCCTATGGCTACACCTTC.

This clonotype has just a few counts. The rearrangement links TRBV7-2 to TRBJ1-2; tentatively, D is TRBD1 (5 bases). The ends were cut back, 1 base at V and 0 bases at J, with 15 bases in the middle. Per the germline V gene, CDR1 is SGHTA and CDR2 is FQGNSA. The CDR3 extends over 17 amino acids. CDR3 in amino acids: CASSLEDSAGANYGYTF. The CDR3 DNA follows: TGTGCCAGCAGCTTAGAGGACTCTGCGGGGGCTAACTATGGCTACACCTTC.

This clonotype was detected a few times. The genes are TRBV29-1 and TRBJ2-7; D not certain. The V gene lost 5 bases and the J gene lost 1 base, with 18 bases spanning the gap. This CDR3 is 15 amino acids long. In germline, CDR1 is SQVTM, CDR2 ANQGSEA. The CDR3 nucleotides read TGCAGCGTTACCCTTATGGGGTTATTGTCCTACGAGCAGTACTTC. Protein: CSVTLMGLLSYEQYF.

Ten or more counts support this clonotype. The CDR3 loop is CASTKLVAGVPTSTDTQYF. As DNA, the CDR3 is TGTGCCAGCACCAAGCTGGTAGCGGGGGTCCCGACTAGCACAGATACGCAGTATTTT. The V and J genes are TRBV7-6 and TRBJ2-3; 9 nucleotides match TRBD2. V dropped 7 bases and J dropped 0; count of bases not matched to a gene: 17. The CDR3 is 19 amino acids. Germline CDR1 is SGHVS and CDR2 is FNYEAQ.

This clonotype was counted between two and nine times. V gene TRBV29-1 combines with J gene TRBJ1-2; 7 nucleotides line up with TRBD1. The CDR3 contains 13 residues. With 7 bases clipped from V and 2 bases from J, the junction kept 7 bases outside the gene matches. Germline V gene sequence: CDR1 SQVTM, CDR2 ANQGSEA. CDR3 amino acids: CSDRQGPNYGYTF. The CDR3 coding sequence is TGCAGCGACAGACAGGGTCCGAACTATGGCTACACCTTC.

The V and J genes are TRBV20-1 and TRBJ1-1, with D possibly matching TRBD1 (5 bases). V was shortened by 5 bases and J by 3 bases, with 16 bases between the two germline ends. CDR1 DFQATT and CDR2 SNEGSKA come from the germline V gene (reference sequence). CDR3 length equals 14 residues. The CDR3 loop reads CSAPSQRGYTEAFF. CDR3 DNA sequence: TGCAGTGCTCCAAGCCAGAGGGGATACACTGAAGCTTTCTTT.

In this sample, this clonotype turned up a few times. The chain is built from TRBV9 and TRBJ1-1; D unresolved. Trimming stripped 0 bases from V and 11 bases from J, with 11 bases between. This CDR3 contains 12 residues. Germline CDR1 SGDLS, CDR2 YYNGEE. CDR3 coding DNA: TGTGCCAGCAGCGTAGCTTCAGAGCCGGCTTTCTTT. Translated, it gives CASSVASEPAFF.